The clone carrying this T cell receptor (beta chain) was counted between two and nine times. Its antigen is as yet unknown. A second 7 to 11 cycle PCR used barcoded and J-beta primers. MiXCR was run by TCRdb on the 5' RACE reads, yielding one entry per CDR3 protein. In the table there are over 700,000 distinct CDR3 sequences, about 53% of which are singletons. Per sample, no less than 5.5 micrograms of total RNA were extracted. This sample stems from a study of blood T cells in healthy people across ages. The study's findings and limits: Among T cells, TCR beta diversity per million cells dropped roughly linearly as age rose. Both naive CD4+ cell counts and diversity were greater in long-lived donors than in aged donors. Donor CMV infection status was unknown, possibly confounding age-related changes in expanded clonotypes.

Germline CDR1 reads MGHDK; CDR2 reads SYGVNS. The CDR3 is 13 residues long. The V end was cut by 4 bases, the J end by 4 bases, with 8 bases between. V gene TRBV25-1 combines with J gene TRBJ1-5; D remains unclear. The sequence was collected from a man aged 80 or over in good health. The material sequenced was blood. CDR3 residues: CASSGQVNQPQHF. Written as DNA, the CDR3 is TGTGCCAGCAGTGGCCAGGTTAATCAGCCCCAGCATTTT.